This T cell receptor (beta chain) was recovered during a study of blood T cells in healthy people across ages. Broader study findings: Diversity estimates drawn from one million T cells were deemed underestimates.

A minimum of 7 million PBMCs was isolated per sample. Total RNA extracted from each sample amounted to at least 6 micrograms. This clonotype occurred many times. Its specificity is unknown. Alongside a J-beta primer mix, a sample-barcoded 5' primer served in a second PCR lasting about 7 to 12 cycles. Each cDNA was tagged by a template-switch adaptor containing 12 random nucleotides. MiXCR, applied by TCRdb to the 5' RACE reads, yields one record per CDR3 protein. This sample carries some 1.7 million distinct CDR3 sequences, approximately 30% of them seen once, and the ten largest clones take over 7%. The V end lost 0 bases, the J end lost 2 bases, and 9 bases lay between the germline ends. This CDR3 is built from 14 residues. Germline V gene data show CDR1 as SGHRS and CDR2 as YFSETQ.

The V and J genes are TRBV5-1 and TRBJ2-7, with D possibly TRBD1 on 5 matching bases. The source material was blood. The sequence derives from a woman in her twenties or thirties in good health. This CDR3 reads CASSLATATYEQYF. The CDR3 nucleotides read TGCGCCAGCAGCTTGGCGACAGCGACCTACGAGCAGTACTTC.